This T cell receptor (beta chain) was obtained from a study of PD-L1 blockade in urothelial cancer. Study background: Patients with male sex and bladder-origin urothelial cancer accounted for about 90% of the 29 enrolled. When blood samples were assessed, the median T cell count was approximately 140,000.

Time point given: pretreatment peripheral blood. The CDR3 sequence is 14 residues long. Trimming removed 3 bases at V and 1 base at J, with 9 bases between. Germline V lookup: CDR1 KGHSH, CDR2 LQKENI. Here immunoSEQ multiplex PCR was the method, and the copy in TCRdb shows in-frame clones only, minus some. The sample records approximately 52,000 clones, roughly 87% being singletons. This clonotype was obtained from a man between 65 and 79 years old with urothelial cancer. The chain is built from TRBV18 and TRBJ1-1; D is undetermined. Specimen: PBMCs, collected around atezolizumab (anti-PD-L1) treatment. The CDR3 is CASSPSSGNTEAFF. The CDR3 region has the DNA TGTGCCAGCTCACCTTCATCGGGGAACACTGAAGCTTTCTTT.